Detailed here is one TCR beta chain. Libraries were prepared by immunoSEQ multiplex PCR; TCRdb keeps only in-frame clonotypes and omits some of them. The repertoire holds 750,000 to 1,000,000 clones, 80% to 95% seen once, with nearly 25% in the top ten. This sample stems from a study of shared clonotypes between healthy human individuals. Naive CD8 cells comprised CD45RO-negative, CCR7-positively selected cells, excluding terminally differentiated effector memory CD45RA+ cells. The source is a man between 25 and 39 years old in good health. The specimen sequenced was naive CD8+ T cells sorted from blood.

CDR3 DNA sequence: TGTGCCAGCAGCTTAGGACTTCTCAATGAGCAGTTCTTC. Translation gives CASSLGLLNEQFF. The chain employs TRBV7-2 and TRBJ2-1; the D is unclear. This CDR3 comprises 13 residues. Germline V gives CDR1 SGHTA, CDR2 FQGNSA. Trimming took off 1 base at V and 6 bases at J, with 7 bases between the two ends.